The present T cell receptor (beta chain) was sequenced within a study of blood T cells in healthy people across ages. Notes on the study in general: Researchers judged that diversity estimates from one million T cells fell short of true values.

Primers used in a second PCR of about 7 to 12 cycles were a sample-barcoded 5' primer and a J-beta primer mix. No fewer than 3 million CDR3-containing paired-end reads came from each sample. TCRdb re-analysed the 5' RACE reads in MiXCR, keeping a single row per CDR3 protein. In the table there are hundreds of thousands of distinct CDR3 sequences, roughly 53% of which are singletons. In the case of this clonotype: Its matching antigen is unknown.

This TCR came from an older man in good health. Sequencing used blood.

The CDR3 coding sequence is TGTGCCAGCAGCCCCCCGGCGCAGTACTTC. Translating gives CASSPPAQYF. V gene TRBV11-2 combines with J gene TRBJ2-7; D unresolved. V was pared by 5 bases and J by 9 bases, with 8 bases between. This CDR3 comprises 10 residues. Germline loops: CDR1 SGHAT, CDR2 FQNNGV.